The 18 T cell receptor beta chains listed next were all sequenced from one sample in a study of cytomegalovirus exposure and HLA in healthy donors (dated by TCRdb to between 2016 and 2019). Library generation was performed with the immunoSEQ multiplex PCR assay. The multiplex PCR relied on a mix of 60 forward primers for TCR Vbeta segments and 13 reverse primers for TCR Jbeta segments. TCRdb took this table from immuneACCESS and kept in-frame rearrangements with V and J called. Such tables lack part of the clones; where checked against another copy, unresolved V genes explain under half of the gap, and the rest is unexplained. Recorded for this sample are roughly 96,000 clones; roughly 79% of them occurred a single time. Around 14% of the sample is taken by the ten largest. Specimen: PBMCs. These TCRs come from a woman in her seventies in good health and CMV-seropositive.

The J gene is TRBJ2-1, the V gene TRBV5-4, with D tentatively TRBD2 (5 bases). V lost 0 bases and J 5 bases, leaving 9 bases between the germline ends. Looked up from germline, CDR1 is SGHNT and CDR2 is YYREEE (reference sequence). The CDR3 is 14 residues long. In DNA, the CDR3 is TGTGCCAGCAGCTTGGGCGGGCCTAACAATGAGCAGTTCTTC. Amino acid sequence: CASSLGGPNNEQFF. Full variable domain (remainder filled in from reference TRBV5-4 and TRBJ2-1): ETGVTQSPTHLIKTRGQQVTLRCSSQSGHNTVSWYQQALGQGPQFIFQYYREEENGRGNFPPRFSGLQFPNYSSELNVNALELDDSALYLCASSLGGPNNEQFFGPGTRLTVL.

In its sample, this clone was seen once. The genes are TRBV7-2 and TRBJ2-7; 15 bases are a match to TRBD2. From germline, CDR1 is SGHTA and CDR2 FQGNSA. This CDR3 is built from 13 residues. V trimming: 5 bases; J trimming: 11 bases; junction bases outside the gene matches: 4. Here the CDR3 DNA reads TGTGCCAGCAGCCCTCGGACTAGCGGGAGGGAGTACTTC. Protein product: CASSPRTSGREYF.

J is TRBJ1-5 and V is TRBV2; no clear D gene. The V end lost 2 bases, the J end lost 5 bases, and 10 bases lay between the germline ends. Germline V lookup: CDR1 SNHLY, CDR2 FYNNEI. This CDR3 is 14 amino acids long. The CDR3 protein is CASSETSIDQPQHF. As DNA, the CDR3 is TGTGCCAGCAGTGAAACGAGTATTGATCAGCCCCAGCATTTT.

This clone has just one count. The chain joins TRBV7-3 to TRBJ2-1; D might be TRBD2 (6 bases). The CDR3 is 12 residues long. The V and J ends lost 4 bases and 9 bases respectively, with 10 bases between them. CDR1 and CDR2 (germline): SGHTA, FQGTGA. In DNA form, the CDR3 reads TGTGCCAGCAGCTCGGGACTCACTGAGCAGTTCTTC. It translates to CASSSGLTEQFF.

The V and J genes are TRBV28 and TRBJ1-5; TRBD1 agrees at 7 bases. The length of the CDR3 is 14 residues. CDR1 is MDHEN and CDR2 is SYDVKM in the germline V gene. J lost 2 bases, V lost 9 bases, and 7 bases had no gene match. CDR3 bases: TGTGCCAGTACTAGGGGGCGCGGCAATCAGCCCCAGCATTTT. It codes for CASTRGRGNQPQHF.

The chain employs TRBV10-3 and TRBJ2-1; 7 bases line up with TRBD1. Germline loops: CDR1 ENHRY, CDR2 SYGVKD. The CDR3 spans 15 residues. Trimming cost V 6 bases and J 0 bases; bases outside gene matches: 5. The CDR3 nucleotides are TGTGCCATCAGAGGGACAGAGAGCTCCTACAATGAGCAGTTCTTC. Protein product: CAIRGTESSYNEQFF.

The gene calls are TRBV2 and TRBJ1-6, with 8 nucleotides matching TRBD1. Germline lookup yields CDR1 SNHLY and CDR2 FYNNEI. The ends lost 4 bases at V and 8 bases at J; junction bases unmatched: 4. The CDR3 has 14 residues. Here the CDR3 reads CASSGDRNYSPLHF. Here the CDR3 DNA reads TGTGCCAGCAGTGGGGACAGGAACTATTCACCCCTCCACTTT.

V usage is TRBV6-1 and J usage is TRBJ1-1, with D possibly TRBD1 on 5 matching bases. The V end was cut by 7 bases, the J end by 1 base, with 16 bases between. The CDR3 has 15 residues. CDR1 and CDR2 from the germline V gene are MNHNS and SASEGT. In nucleotides, the CDR3 is TGTGCCAGCACGGGCGGGGGATTGAGGAACACTGAAGCTTTCTTT. Its translation is CASTGGGLRNTEAFF.

The rearrangement links TRBV28 to TRBJ2-5, with 10 bases matching TRBD2. J lost 4 bases, V lost 10 bases, and 9 bases had no gene match. There are 14 residues in the CDR3. The germline V gene has CDR1 MDHEN and CDR2 SYDVKM. In DNA, the CDR3 is TGTGCCACAGATCTAGCGGGAGTAGGAGAGACCCAGTACTTC. This sequence encodes CATDLAGVGETQYF.

This clone was observed a single time. V gene TRBV18 combines with J gene TRBJ1-5; D perhaps matches TRBD1 (5 bases). The CDR3 runs to 14 residues. V lost 4 bases and J lost 3, with 10 bases in between. From germline, CDR1 is KGHSH and CDR2 LQKENI. This CDR3 is CASSQSGPNQPQHF. DNA of the CDR3: TGTGCCAGCTCACAGTCAGGGCCCAATCAGCCCCAGCATTTT. Together with reference TRBV18 and TRBJ1-5, the CDR3 gives the full variable domain: NAGVMQNPRHLVRRRGQEARLRCSPMKGHSHVYWYRQLPEEGLKFMVYLQKENIIDESGMPKERFSAEFPKEGPSILRIQQVVRGDSAAYFCASSQSGPNQPQHFGDGTRLSIL.

As for this clone: At one end the junction does not follow the germline gene, possibly because of a read error. The chain has TRBV9 and TRBJ2-7; D uncertain. CDR1 is SGDLS, CDR2 YYNGEE, per germline. This CDR3 is built from 15 residues. In DNA, the CDR3 is TGTGCCAGCAGCGTAGGAGGCAGCTCTTCCTACGTGCAGTACTTC. As protein: CASSVGGSSSYVQYF.

This rearrangement joins TRBV19 to TRBJ2-1; 7 nucleotides agree with TRBD1. The CDR3 spans 16 residues. Germline lookup yields CDR1 LNHDA and CDR2 SQIVND (reference sequence). V was pared by 7 bases and J by 3 bases, with 12 bases of the junction left unmatched. CDR3 sequence (DNA): TGTGCCAGTAACCATCGACAGGGAAGGGGCTACAATGAGCAGTTCTTC. Encoded protein: CASNHRQGRGYNEQFF.

The chain combines TRBV28 with TRBJ1-2; TRBD1 matches at 8 bases. CDR1 is MDHEN, CDR2 SYDVKM, per germline. The CDR3 is 15 residues long. V lost 10 bases and J lost 3; bases outside the gene matches: 13. CDR3 protein: CAIQVRDRNDYGYTF. DNA for the CDR3: TGTGCCATTCAGGTGCGGGACAGGAACGACTATGGCTACACCTTC.

This CDR3 is CASSLSGANTEAFF. DNA of the CDR3: TGTGCCAGCAGTTTATCCGGAGCGAACACTGAAGCTTTCTTT. The V and J genes are TRBV28 and TRBJ1-1; D call uncertain. The CDR3 runs 14 residues. Germline CDR1 reads MDHEN; CDR2 reads SYDVKM. V lost 1 base and J 1 base, leaving 7 bases between the germline ends.

The chain joins TRBV11-2 to TRBJ1-2; TRBD1 is a possible D gene (5 bases). Germline V lookup: CDR1 SGHAT, CDR2 FQNNGV. This CDR3 has 15 amino acids. Between the trimmed V and J ends, which lost 5 bases and 4 bases, there was a span of 17 bases. The CDR3 DNA sequence: TGTGCCAGCAGCCGTGGGGCAGGGCTTAGCTATGGCTACACCTTC. As protein: CASSRGAGLSYGYTF.

This chain links TRBV5-6 with TRBJ1-1, with a weak D call TRBD1 (6 bases). Per germline, CDR1 SGHDT and CDR2 YYEEEE. Trimming left V 1 base short and J 5 bases short, with 12 bases between. This CDR3 is 14 amino acids long. The CDR3, as DNA: TGTGCCAGCAGCTTGAGGGGGGGATGGACTGAAGCTTTCTTT. Its translation: CASSLRGGWTEAFF.

The V gene is TRBV6-4, the J gene TRBJ2-1, with 8 bases aligning to TRBD2. CDR1 and CDR2 from the germline V gene are MRHNA and SNTAGT. CDR3 length: 16 amino acids. After removal of 4 bases from V and 7 bases from J, the junction contained 12 bases not matched to a gene. CDR3 coding DNA: TGTGCCAGCAGTGGGCCCTCAGCGGGAGCAAGGAATGAGCAGTTCTTC. Protein: CASSGPSAGARNEQFF.

On this clone: The same CDR3 can be traced to other DNA sequences in this sample. The chain links TRBV4-1 to TRBJ2-7, with 8 positions matching TRBD2. Losses at the gene ends were 4 bases for V and 1 base for J; bases not matched to a gene: 6. Germline loops: CDR1 MGHRA, CDR2 YSYEKL. The CDR3 has 15 amino acids. The CDR3 DNA reads TGCGCCAGCAGCCCCCAAGGGACTAGGTCCTACGAGCAGTACTTC. This codes for CASSPQGTRSYEQYF.